These 21 T cell receptor beta chains were sequenced from one sample in a study of T cells after yellow fever vaccination (dated by TCRdb to 2018 to 2020). Receptors were amplified or captured by 5' RACE. The instrument was an Illumina NovaSeq 6000. TCRdb trimmed the raw reads at Q25, called clones with MiXCR and kept productive beta chains. Here each entry gathers all rows of one CDR3 protein and keeps the most common genes and DNA. The sample profile shows about 320,000 distinct CDR3 sequences; around 4.5% of them were found once. Jointly, the top ten make up approximately 20% of the sample. The treatment or condition label for this specimen denotes: live attenuated yellow fever vaccine strain. The starting material was PBMCs, obtained 15 days after the yellow fever booster vaccination. The receptors stem from a man younger than 35 who received the YFV17D yellow fever vaccine.

This clonotype was found many times. The chain's CDR3 is CSAAPFWELFF. Written as DNA, the CDR3 is TGCAGTGCAGCGCCCTTCTGGGAGCTGTTTTTT. The chain recombines TRBV20-1 with TRBJ2-2; D ambiguous. The germline V gene encodes CDR1 DFQATT and CDR2 SNEGSKA (reference sequence). This CDR3 contains 11 residues. The V and J ends lost 6 bases and 9 bases respectively, with 11 bases between them.

This rearrangement joins TRBV5-1 to TRBJ1-2; 8 bases line up with TRBD1. V shed 0 bases, J shed 7 bases, and the junction held 11 bases outside the gene matches. The length of the CDR3 is 16 residues. Looked up from germline, CDR1 is SGHRS and CDR2 is YFSETQ. CDR3 sequence: CASSLGGTGDFSGYTF. CDR3 bases: TGCGCCAGCAGCTTGGGGGGGACAGGCGATTTTTCTGGCTACACCTTC.

This clonotype was detected ten times or more. The chain combines TRBV25-1 with TRBJ1-2; D is perhaps TRBD1 (5 bases). CDR3 length: 13 residues. Trimming shortened V by 2 bases and J by 6 bases, and 10 bases separated the two germline ends. The germline V gene has CDR1 MGHDK and CDR2 SYGVNS. The CDR3 DNA is TGTGCCAGCAGTGAACCGGGGACGAATGGCTACACCTTC. This sequence encodes CASSEPGTNGYTF.

In this sample, this clonotype turned up many times. The V and J genes are TRBV5-6 and TRBJ2-4, with D possibly being TRBD2 (6 bases). This CDR3 region has 18 residues. V shed 0 bases and J shed 0 bases, with 16 bases lying between them. Germline V lookup: CDR1 SGHDT, CDR2 YYEEEE. The CDR3 nucleotides read TGTGCCAGCAGCTTGGCCCGGGGGAGACAGCAAGCCAAAAACATTCAGTACTTC. It encodes CASSLARGRQQAKNIQYF.

This clonotype was seen at least ten times. The chain joins TRBV5-5 to TRBJ2-2; TRBD2 is a possible D gene (6 bases). There are 15 residues in the CDR3. The germline CDR1 and CDR2 sequences are SGHKS and YYEKEE (reference sequence). V lost 1 base to trimming and J lost 6 bases, with 13 bases between them. CDR3 in amino acids: CASSLNRGWSGELFF. The CDR3 bases are TGTGCCAGCAGCTTGAACCGGGGGTGGTCCGGGGAGCTGTTTTTT.

This clonotype was observed at least ten times. CDR3 sequence: CASSGQGLEQYF. DNA of the CDR3: TGTGCCAGCTCGGGACAGGGACTCGAGCAGTACTTC. V and J are TRBV18 and TRBJ2-7, with 9 bases that match TRBD1. The V gene's germline CDR1 is KGHSH and CDR2 LQKENI. V lost 6 bases, J lost 6 bases, and 3 bases stayed unmatched. This CDR3 is 12 amino acids long.

This clonotype has more than one count but fewer than ten. The gene calls are TRBV4-2 and TRBJ1-4; D is perhaps TRBD1 (6 bases). Germline CDR1 LGHNA, CDR2 YNFKEQ. Trimming removed 1 base from V and 6 bases from J, with 15 bases in between. This CDR3 spans 16 amino acids. The CDR3 sequence is CASSQVTRGIYEKLFF. CDR3 coding DNA: TGTGCCAGCAGCCAAGTAACTAGGGGGATCTATGAAAAACTGTTTTTT.

This clonotype was seen ten or more times. The chain is built from TRBV10-1 and TRBJ1-3; D is undetermined. V was pared by 3 bases and J by 0 bases, with 15 bases between. Germline loops: CDR1 WNHNN, CDR2 SYGVQD (reference sequence). This CDR3 has 17 residues. CDR3 coding DNA: TGCGCCAGCAGTGAAGCCTCAGTACTTAGCTCTGGAAACACCATATATTTT. Translating gives CASSEASVLSSGNTIYF.

This clonotype was seen only a few times. The chain has TRBV5-5 and TRBJ2-4, with 8 bases lining up with TRBD1. Germline CDR1 is SGHKS and CDR2 is YYEKEE (reference sequence). CDR3 length: 13 amino acids. V was clipped by 4 bases and J by 7 bases; unmatched bases: 4. The CDR3 region is CASSKTGENIQYF. The CDR3 nucleotides are TGTGCCAGCAGCAAGACAGGGGAGAACATTCAGTACTTC.

Only a few counts were recorded for this clonotype. The genes are TRBV20-1 and TRBJ1-4, with D perhaps TRBD1 (5 bases). V was cut by 6 bases and J by 8 bases, with 16 bases left in between. Germline V gives CDR1 DFQATT, CDR2 SNEGSKA (reference sequence). The CDR3 covers 13 residues. Here the CDR3 reads CSAAGTVGEKLFF. Here the CDR3 DNA reads TGCAGTGCCGCCGGGACCGTGGGCGAAAAACTGTTTTTT.

This clonotype was recorded many times. This rearrangement joins TRBV5-1 to TRBJ1-1; D possibly corresponds to TRBD1 (5 bases). This CDR3 is 15 amino acids long. V was clipped by 3 bases and J by 1 base, with 13 bases between them. Germline-derived CDR1 and CDR2 are SGHRS and YFSETQ. The CDR3 loop reads CASSSTGTPNTEAFF. The CDR3 nucleotides read TGCGCCAGCAGCTCCACCGGGACCCCGAACACTGAAGCTTTCTTT.

About this clonotype itself: A much larger clone sits a single nucleotide away, making a read error possible. The genes are TRBV5-4 and TRBJ1-2; the D gene is possibly TRBD1 (6 bases). The V and J ends lost 0 bases and 4 bases respectively, with 10 bases between them. Germline V gene lookup returns CDR1 SGHNT and CDR2 YYREEE (reference sequence). This CDR3 is built from 14 residues. The CDR3 loop is CASSLVGQRYGYTF. The CDR3 nucleotides read TGTGCCAGCAGCTTGGTAGGACAGCGCTATGGCTACACCTTC.

This clonotype has a count of ten or more. The chain links TRBV15 to TRBJ1-1; tentative D call: TRBD1 (6 bases). V lost 0 bases, J lost 4 bases, and 15 bases lay in between. The V gene's germline CDR1 is LNHNV and CDR2 YYDKDF (reference sequence). This CDR3 region has 16 residues. The CDR3 here is CATSRDGGGKATEAFF. CDR3 DNA sequence: TGTGCCACCAGCAGAGATGGAGGGGGAAAGGCCACTGAAGCTTTCTTT.

CDR3 nucleotide sequence: TGTGCCAGCAGCTTGGAGGGACACCGGTTAGGCTATGGCTACACCTTC. Protein: CASSLEGHRLGYGYTF. The V and J genes are TRBV7-2 and TRBJ1-2; D is perhaps TRBD1 (6 bases). CDR1 and CDR2 (germline): SGHTA, FQGNSA. Trimming removed 3 bases at V and 4 bases at J, with 18 bases between. The CDR3 runs 16 residues.

At least ten counts were recorded for this clonotype. The rearrangement joins TRBV5-6 to TRBJ1-5; D gene ambiguous. Germline assignment: CDR1 SGHDT and CDR2 YYEEEE. The V and J ends lost 1 base and 3 bases respectively, with 11 bases between them. The CDR3 is 15 residues long. CDR3 in DNA: TGTGCCAGCAGCTTGCGTGATGCCTTCAATCAGCCCCAGCATTTT. It specifies CASSLRDAFNQPQHF.

This sequence joins TRBV27 and TRBJ2-6; 10 nucleotides agree with TRBD1. The trim removed 5 bases at V and 2 bases at J, leaving 15 bases unmatched. The germline CDR1 and CDR2 sequences are MNHEY and SMNVEV (reference sequence). This CDR3 has 20 residues. Here the CDR3 reads CASSPERTGGIRAGANVLTF. CDR3 nucleotide sequence: TGTGCCAGCAGTCCGGAGAGGACAGGGGGTATACGGGCTGGGGCCAACGTCCTGACTTTC.

This clonotype showed up just a few times. The chain is built from TRBV7-2 and TRBJ2-3; D remains ambiguous. V was trimmed by 3 bases and J by 2 bases, leaving 6 bases between them. In germline, CDR1 is SGHTA, CDR2 FQGNSA. This CDR3 spans 13 amino acids. This CDR3 is CASSFGITDTQYF. CDR3 DNA: TGTGCCAGCAGCTTTGGGATCACAGATACGCAGTATTTT.

This clonotype was observed at least ten times. The chain links TRBV7-8 to TRBJ1-1, with D perhaps TRBD1 (5 bases). V was trimmed by 1 base and J by 4 bases, leaving 16 bases between them. Germline V gene data show CDR1 as SGHVS and CDR2 as FQNEAQ. The CDR3 is made up of 16 amino acids. CDR3 loop: CASSLVPGLILTEAFF. CDR3 DNA: TGTGCCAGCAGCTTAGTTCCAGGGCTTATCCTCACTGAAGCTTTCTTT.

The CDR3 reads CASSSFDGYTF. The CDR3 nucleotides are TGTGCCAGCAGCTCTTTTGATGGCTACACCTTC. The chain is built from TRBV7-9 and TRBJ1-2; no definite D call. V was pared by 4 bases and J by 6 bases, with 6 bases between. Germline V gene sequence: CDR1 SEHNR, CDR2 FQNEAQ (reference sequence). The CDR3 extends over 11 amino acids.

The sample holds many counts of this clonotype. This chain uses TRBV29-1 with TRBJ2-1; 10 positions agree with TRBD1. Trimming cost V 4 bases and J 8 bases; bases outside gene matches: 11. The germline CDR1 and CDR2 sequences are SQVTM and ANQGSEA. This CDR3 contains 15 residues. CDR3 DNA: TGCAGCGTTGGTCGGGGGACAGGGGCGTCGGATGAGCAGTTCTTC. Protein sequence: CSVGRGTGASDEQFF.

At least ten counts were recorded for this clonotype. The CDR3 is CSARTSAGNTIYF. CDR3 nucleotides: TGCAGTGCTAGAACGTCGGCTGGAAACACCATATATTTT. This chain links TRBV20-1 with TRBJ1-3; D not resolved. In germline, CDR1 is DFQATT, CDR2 SNEGSKA (reference sequence). The CDR3 is 13 amino acids. Deletions cut 2 bases from V and 2 bases from J, with 7 bases between.